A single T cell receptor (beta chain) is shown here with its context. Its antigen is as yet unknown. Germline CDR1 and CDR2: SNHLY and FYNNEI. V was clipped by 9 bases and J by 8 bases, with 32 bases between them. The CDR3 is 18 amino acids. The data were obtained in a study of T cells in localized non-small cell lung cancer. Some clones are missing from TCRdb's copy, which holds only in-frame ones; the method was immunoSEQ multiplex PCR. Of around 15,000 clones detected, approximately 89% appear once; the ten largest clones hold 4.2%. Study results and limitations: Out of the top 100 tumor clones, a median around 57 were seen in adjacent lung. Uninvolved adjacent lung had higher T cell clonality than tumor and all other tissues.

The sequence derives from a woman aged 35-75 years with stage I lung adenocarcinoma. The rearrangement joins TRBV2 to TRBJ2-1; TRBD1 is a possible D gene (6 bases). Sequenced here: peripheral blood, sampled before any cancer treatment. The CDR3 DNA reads TGTGCCAGACGCCGGTGGGTGGACTCGACTCAAGAGGGGGATGAGCAGTTCTTC. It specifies CARRRWVDSTQEGDEQFF.